Shown below are 13 T cell receptor beta chains from a single sample sequenced in a study of cytomegalovirus exposure and HLA in healthy donors. Vbeta (60) and Jbeta (13) primers were used in the PCR. Here immunoSEQ multiplex PCR was the method, and the copy in TCRdb shows in-frame clones only, minus some. The sample carries about 76,000 clones, 79% recorded once. The sequencing sample was made of PBMCs. These receptors were taken from a man aged 25-45 years in good health and CMV-seronegative.

The chain carries TRBV4-2 and TRBJ2-4; no firm D call. V was shortened by 7 bases and J by 1 base, with 20 bases between the two germline ends. In germline, CDR1 is LGHNA, CDR2 YNFKEQ. The CDR3 contains 17 residues. CDR3 nucleotides: TGTGCCAGCAAACTAACATTTCCCGGAAACGCCAAAAACATTCAGTACTTC. It encodes CASKLTFPGNAKNIQYF.

This clone has a handful of counts. Written as DNA, the CDR3 is TGTGCCAGCAGGGGGACAGGTTCGGAAAAACTGTTTTTT. Translated, it gives CASRGTGSEKLFF. The chain has TRBV6-5 and TRBJ1-4, with 8 bases aligning to TRBD1. Looked up from germline, CDR1 is MNHEY and CDR2 is SVGAGI. The trim removed 6 bases at V and 8 bases at J, leaving 5 bases unmatched. The CDR3 is 13 amino acids.

This chain joins TRBV25-1 and TRBJ1-2; 9 nucleotides line up with TRBD1. Germline V gene lookup returns CDR1 MGHDK and CDR2 SYGVNS. V lost 4 bases and J lost 4; bases outside the gene matches: 10. The CDR3 sequence is 16 residues long. DNA for the CDR3: TGTGCCAGCAGTGCCTCCGGACAGGGGAAACTCTATGGCTACACCTTC. Translation gives CASSASGQGKLYGYTF.

The chain carries TRBV28 and TRBJ2-5, with 10 bases that match TRBD1. Germline V gives CDR1 MDHEN, CDR2 SYDVKM. Losses at the gene ends were 5 bases for V and 8 bases for J; bases not matched to a gene: 8. The CDR3 has 14 residues. The CDR3, as DNA: TGTGCCAGCAGTCCGGGAGGGACAGGGGTAACCCAGTACTTC. Amino acid sequence: CASSPGGTGVTQYF.

This clone was recorded a few times. The V and J genes are TRBV4-2 and TRBJ1-6, with 7 bases identical to TRBD1. The CDR3 runs to 14 residues. J was trimmed by 7 bases and V by 1 base; bases with no gene match: 1. Germline V gene lookup returns CDR1 LGHNA and CDR2 YNFKEQ. CDR3 amino acids: CASSQAGGNSPLHF. CDR3 coding DNA: TGTGCCAGCAGCCAAGCAGGGGGGAATTCACCCCTCCACTTT.

Only a few counts were recorded for this clone. This sequence joins TRBV28 and TRBJ2-3; the D gene is possibly TRBD2 (6 bases). Looked up from germline, CDR1 is MDHEN and CDR2 is SYDVKM. The CDR3 totals 16 residues. Trimming took off 3 bases at V and 0 bases at J, with 13 bases between the two ends. The CDR3 DNA reads as TGTGCCAGCAGTTTGTTTGGAGGGGTAAGCACAGATACGCAGTATTTT. Encoded protein: CASSLFGGVSTDTQYF.

The V and J genes are TRBV27 and TRBJ2-2; TRBD1 might be the D (5 bases). Trimming removed 4 bases at V and 0 bases at J, with 24 bases between. The CDR3 sequence is 20 residues long. Germline V gene data show CDR1 as MNHEY and CDR2 as SMNVEV (reference sequence). In nucleotides, the CDR3 is TGTGCCAGCAGTTCTCCCTGGGCGCCAAGACAGACCGCGAACACCGGGGAGCTGTTTTTT. As protein: CASSSPWAPRQTANTGELFF.

Only a few counts were recorded for this clone. The chain joins TRBV2 to TRBJ2-5; possibly TRBD2 for D (5 bases). The CDR3 covers 15 residues. Trimming left V 6 bases short and J 2 bases short, with 16 bases between. The V gene's germline CDR1 is SNHLY and CDR2 FYNNEI. As DNA, the CDR3 is TGTGCCAGCAGCCTGATAGGGAGCGGTCAAGAGACCCAGTACTTC. The encoded protein is CASSLIGSGQETQYF.

The V gene is TRBV6-6, the J gene TRBJ2-3; possibly TRBD2 for D (6 bases). Trimming pared 7 bases from V and 0 bases from J, leaving 8 bases between. Germline CDR1 and CDR2: MNHNY and SVGAGI (reference sequence). This CDR3 comprises 13 residues. The CDR3 sequence: CASMRDSTDTQYF. The CDR3 DNA sequence: TGTGCCAGCATGCGGGACAGCACAGATACGCAGTATTTT.

V usage is TRBV2 and J usage is TRBJ2-3, with D tentatively TRBD1 (7 bases). V lost 7 bases, J lost 3 bases, and 11 bases lay in between. From germline, CDR1 is SNHLY and CDR2 FYNNEI. The CDR3 consists of 13 residues. The CDR3 DNA reads TGTGCCAGCATACAGGGGAGGACAGATACGCAGTATTTT. This encodes CASIQGRTDTQYF.

This chain joins TRBV27 and TRBJ2-2, with D tentatively TRBD1 (5 bases). The germline gives CDR1 MNHEY, CDR2 SMNVEV (reference sequence). V was trimmed by 7 bases and J by 3 bases, leaving 9 bases between them. This CDR3 spans 13 amino acids. CDR3 sequence reads: CASKGSHTGELFF. The CDR3, as DNA: TGTGCCAGCAAGGGGTCGCACACCGGGGAGCTGTTTTTT.

The J gene is TRBJ2-1, the V gene TRBV18, with TRBD2 matching over 9 bases. Germline lookup yields CDR1 KGHSH and CDR2 LQKENI. This CDR3 has 16 amino acids. V was clipped by 2 bases and J by 4 bases; unmatched bases: 6. The CDR3 sequence is CASSPSVAGGYNEQFF. CDR3 bases: TGTGCCAGCTCACCATCTGTGGCGGGAGGGTACAATGAGCAGTTCTTC.

The V gene is TRBV5-1, the J gene TRBJ2-1; D remains unclear. Trimming left V 0 bases short and J 7 bases short, with 5 bases between. The CDR3 consists of 12 residues. The germline gives CDR1 SGHRS, CDR2 YFSETQ. The CDR3 DNA sequence: TGCGCCAGCAGCTTGGCCCAAAATGAGCAGTTCTTC. This sequence encodes CASSLAQNEQFF.